The 19 T cell receptor beta chains reported below all come from one sample, sequenced in a study of tumor and adjacent non-tumor tissue in lung cancer. Three rounds of nested PCR, following a modified ARM-PCR protocol, produced the TCRbeta library. MiXCR was run by TCRdb on the multiplex PCR reads, yielding one entry per CDR3 protein. The sample lists more than 95,000 distinct CDR3 sequences, about 66% occurring once. No cell sorting was done before RNA was extracted from the tissue. The sample comprised lung tumor tissue. The receptors were sampled from a man aged 25 to 40 with non-small cell lung cancer.

Concerning this clonotype: This may be a read error, as it is one base from a much larger clone. The chain has TRBV6-1 and TRBJ2-1; tentative D call: TRBD1 (5 bases). The CDR3 has 15 amino acids. CDR1 and CDR2 (germline): MNHNS, SASEGT. The CDR3, as DNA: TGTGCCATCAGTGAAAGGGGCAGCCGATTCGTGGAGCAGTTCTTC. This encodes CAISERGSRFVEQFF.

Worth noting for this clonotype: The junction departs from the called germline gene at one end, perhaps through a read error. This chain joins TRBV5-1 and TRBJ1-1, with 8 bases fitting TRBD1. In germline, CDR1 is SGHRS, CDR2 YFSETQ. The CDR3 covers 13 residues. CDR3 sequence: CASSFNRGTEVFF. The CDR3 DNA sequence: TGCGCCAGCAGCTTTAACAGGGGGACTGAAGTTTTCTTT.

As concerns this clonotype: The junction and the germline gene differ at one end; a read error may be behind it. This rearrangement joins TRBV12-3 or TRBV12-4 to TRBJ1-2; D is undetermined. The CDR3 contains 11 residues. CDR3: CASSLGVGHTF. CDR3 in DNA: TGTGCCAGCAGTTTAGGGGTTGGCCACACCTTT.

Details on this clonotype: Germline is not matched at one junction end, which may reflect a read error. The chain has TRBV11-3 and TRBJ2-1, with D hard to call. The better agreement between TRBJ2-7 and the DNA end casts doubt on the J call. Germline V gene lookup returns CDR1 SGHNT and CDR2 YENEEA. This CDR3 is 14 amino acids long. The CDR3 coding sequence is TGTGTCAGCAGCTTAGATTCAGGCTGCGATGAGCAGTACTTC. Its translation is CVSSLDSGCDEQYF.

This clonotype has just one count. The junction and the germline gene differ at one end; a read error may be behind it. The rearrangement joins TRBV7-9 to TRBJ1-5, with TRBD1 matching 9 bases. CDR3 length: 18 amino acids. Germline V gene sequence: CDR1 SEHNR, CDR2 FQNEAQ (reference sequence). The CDR3 DNA sequence: TGTGCCAGCAGCGTGACAAAACCGGGACAGGGAATCAATCAGTCCCAGCATTTT. Its protein product is CASSVTKPGQGINQSQHF. Combining the CDR3 with reference TRBV7-9 and TRBJ1-5 gives the whole variable domain DTGVSQNPRHKITKRGQNVTFRCDPISEHNRLYWYRQTLGQGPEFLTYFQNEAQLEKSRLLSDRFSAERPKGSFSTLEIQRTEQGDSAMYLCASSVTKPGQGINQSQHFGDGTRLSIL.

About this clonotype itself: With a much larger clone just one base away, this may be a read error. The V call is TRBV6-1, the J call TRBJ2-2; D perhaps matches TRBD2 (5 bases). The CDR3 covers 16 residues. CDR1 and CDR2 (germline): MNHNS, SASEGT. The CDR3 nucleotides are TGTGCCAGCAGGGCTTTCGGGCACATCTACACCGGGGAGATGTTTTTT. This codes for CASRAFGHIYTGEMFF.

Remarks on this clonotype: At one end the junction does not follow the germline gene, possibly because of a read error. The chain combines TRBV6-2 or TRBV6-3 with TRBJ1-5, with 8 bases matching TRBD1. Germline V CDR1 and CDR2: MNHEY, SVGEGT. The CDR3 loop spans 14 amino acids. The CDR3 protein is CANSVRQGIQPQHF. As DNA, the CDR3 is TGTGCCAACAGTGTCCGACAGGGGATACAGCCCCAGCATTTT.

Comments on this clonotype: This may be a read error, as it is one base from a much larger clone. This sequence joins TRBV6-1 and TRBJ2-3; the D gene is possibly TRBD2 (6 bases). Trimming took off 2 bases at V and 4 bases at J, with 13 bases between the two ends. Germline V gene data show CDR1 as MNHNS and CDR2 as SASEGT. CDR3 length: 15 amino acids. CDR3 in amino acids: CASSETSWGADTQYF. The CDR3 nucleotides are TGTGCCAGCAGTGAAACTAGCTGGGGGGCAGATACGCAGTATTTT.

This clonotype occurred many times. The chain combines TRBV6-5 with TRBJ1-1; D is possibly TRBD1 (5 bases). Trimming took 3 bases from V and 0 from J, leaving 11 bases between them. This CDR3 region has 15 residues. Germline V CDR1 and CDR2: MNHEY, SVGAGI. The CDR3 DNA sequence: TGTGCCAGCAGTTATGGGGGAGCGATGAACACTGAAGCTTTCTTT. Protein sequence: CASSYGGAMNTEAFF.

This clonotype occurred many times. The CDR3 here is CASSQDRGAYEQYF. CDR3 DNA sequence: TGCGCCAGCAGCCAAGATCGGGGAGCCTACGAGCAGTACTTC. This chain connects TRBV4-1 to TRBJ2-7, with TRBD2 as a possible D gene (5 bases). The CDR3 is 14 residues long. Trimming cost V 0 bases and J 2 bases, with 8 bases left between them. Per germline, CDR1 MGHRA and CDR2 YSYEKL.

The rearrangement links TRBV20-1 to TRBJ1-5; D perhaps matches TRBD1 (5 bases). Germline assignment: CDR1 DFQATT and CDR2 SNEGSKA (reference sequence). The CDR3 is 11 amino acids. The CDR3 sequence: CSATTGAQWHF. CDR3 nucleotide sequence: TGCAGCGCGACAACAGGCGCTCAATGGCATTTT.

The chain combines TRBV12-3 or TRBV12-4 with TRBJ1-2; 7 bases fit TRBD1. The CDR3 totals 13 residues. V shed 4 bases, J shed 8 bases, and the junction held 7 bases outside the gene matches. CDR3 sequence (DNA): TGTGCCAGCAGTTGGGGACAGCCTGGGGGCTACACCTTC. Residues: CASSWGQPGGYTF.

This clonotype was detected ten times or more. The rearrangement uses TRBV4-3 and TRBJ2-2; D is ambiguous. CDR1 and CDR2 from the germline V gene are LGHNA and YSLEER. Deletions cut 1 base from V and 1 base from J, with 4 bases between. The CDR3 covers 14 residues. CDR3 loop: CASSQAENTGELFF. CDR3 coding DNA: TGCGCCAGCAGCCAAGCCGAGAACACCGGGGAGCTGTTTTTT.

In regard to this clonotype: Germline and junction disagree at one end, which may indicate a read error. This chain links TRBV11-2 with TRBJ1-1; the match to TRBD1 covers 7 bases. The CDR3 covers 14 residues. Germline values: CDR1 SGHAT, CDR2 FQNNGV. CDR3 bases: TGTACCAGCAGGGGGGAGGGGCTGCGTACCGAAGCTTTCTTT. Translated, it gives CTSRGEGLRTEAFF.

As to this clonotype: A read error may be the cause here, since a much bigger clone is one base away. J is TRBJ2-1 and V is TRBV6-5, with 8 bases aligning to TRBD2. Germline CDR1 is MNHEY and CDR2 is SVGAGI. The V segment lost 2 bases and the J segment 6 bases; nucleotides outside the gene matches: 6. The CDR3 is 15 residues long. The CDR3 nucleotides read TGTGCCAGCAGTTACGACGGGGGGGCCGGCAATGAGCAGTTCTTC. It encodes CASSYDGGAGNEQFF.

This clonotype was observed many times. The V call is TRBV6-1, the J call TRBJ1-6; weak D call: TRBD1 (5 bases). There are 15 residues in the CDR3. Trimming pared 6 bases from V and 8 bases from J, leaving 17 bases between. Germline lookup yields CDR1 MNHNS and CDR2 SASEGT. The chain's CDR3 is CASRPQGRTDSPLHF. As DNA, the CDR3 is TGTGCCAGCAGGCCCCAGGGACGGACGGATTCACCCCTCCACTTT.

Many counts were recorded for this clonotype. V usage is TRBV11-2 and J usage is TRBJ2-1; TRBD1 matches 10 bases. V gave up 4 bases and J gave up 10 bases; unmatched junction bases: 1. In germline, CDR1 is SGHAT, CDR2 FQNNGV. The CDR3 loop spans 12 amino acids. The CDR3 protein is CASSWDRGEQFF. DNA of the CDR3: TGTGCCAGCAGCTGGGACAGGGGCGAGCAGTTCTTC.

A word on this clonotype: Given a much more abundant clone one base away, this may be a read error. V gene TRBV6-2 or TRBV6-3 combines with J gene TRBJ2-1; 13 positions match TRBD2. CDR1 is MNHEY, CDR2 SVGEGT, per germline. The CDR3 is 13 amino acids. The CDR3 DNA follows: TGTGACAGCAGACTAGCGGGAGGCAATGAGCAGTTCTTC. Residues: CDSRLAGGNEQFF.

A remark on this clonotype: Since a much larger clone is just one base distant, this may be a read error. The rearrangement links TRBV4-3 to TRBJ2-5, with 13 bases fitting TRBD2. The CDR3 covers 16 residues. Per germline, CDR1 LGHNA and CDR2 YSLEER. The CDR3 region has the DNA TGCGCCAGCAGCCGGTCCGGGACTAGCGGGGAAGAGACCCAGAACTTC. Encoded protein: CASSRSGTSGEETQNF.